Listed below are T cell receptor beta chains from one sample, sequenced in a study of blood T cell repertoires in COVID-19. Profiled with immunoSEQ multiplex PCR; TCRdb holds only in-frame clones, not every one. The sample gives approximately 72,000 clones, around 78% of which show up once; around a sixth is in the top ten. Sequencing used peripheral blood. The receptor source for this set is a woman at least 80 years old with acute or convalescent COVID-19. The CDR3 runs from the conserved cysteine through the conserved F or W. The D gene is left open where the match is weak. Clone size appears in some rows only: once, few, many, or a class for an expanded clone.

J: TRBJ2-1
size: .
D: TRBD2
V: TRBV30
DNA: TGTGCCTGGAGTTTTACTAGCGGGGACAATGAGCAGTTCTTC
CDR3: CAWSFTSGDNEQFF

J: TRBJ1-2
size: .
D: .
V: TRBV9
DNA: TGTGCCAGCAGCGTAGGGACAGCTCCTGACTATGGCTACACCTTC
CDR3: CASSVGTAPDYGYTF

J: TRBJ2-7
size: .
D: .
V: TRBV5-4
DNA: TGTGCCAGCAGCTCGCAGTCCTACGAGCAGTACTTC
CDR3: CASSSQSYEQYF

J: TRBJ2-3
size: once
D: TRBD2
V: TRBV5-3
DNA: TGTGCCAGAAGCTTGGGGCTAGCGGGGGGGCTCACGCAGTATTTT
CDR3: CARSLGLAGGLTQYF

J: TRBJ1-6
size: .
D: TRBD1
V: TRBV5-4
DNA: TGTGCCAGCAGCTTGGGGCAGGGGGCTATCAATTCACCCCTCCACTTT
CDR3: CASSLGQGAINSPLHF

J: TRBJ1-4
size: few
D: TRBD1
V: TRBV7-8
DNA: TGTGCCAGCAGCTTAGTGCGCTGGTACGACAGGGGGCGGACTAATGAAAAACTGTTTTTT
CDR3: CASSLVRWYDRGRTNEKLFF

J: TRBJ2-7
size: few
D: TRBD1
V: TRBV19
DNA: TGTGCCAGTAGATCGGACAGGGAGAGCTCCTACGAGCAGTACTTC
CDR3: CASRSDRESSYEQYF

J: TRBJ2-5
size: .
D: TRBD1
V: TRBV9
DNA: TGTGCCAGCAGCGTGGGACAGGGCCAGACCCAGTACTTC
CDR3: CASSVGQGQTQYF

J: TRBJ2-2
size: .
D: TRBD2
V: TRBV4-1
DNA: TGCGCCAGCAGCTTCCGACCTTACGGGACTAGCGGGAGGGGCGGGGAGCTGTTTTTT
CDR3: CASSFRPYGTSGRGGELFF

J: TRBJ1-6
size: .
D: TRBD1
V: TRBV3-1/TRBV3-2
DNA: TGTGCCAGCAGCCAAGGGCCCCGGACAGGGGATTCACCCCTCCACTTT
CDR3: CASSQGPRTGDSPLHF

J: TRBJ1-1
size: .
D: TRBD1
V: TRBV7-9
DNA: TGTGCCAGCAGCTTAGGTAGACAGGGGAACACTGAAGCTTTCTTT
CDR3: CASSLGRQGNTEAFF

J: TRBJ2-5
size: .
D: .
V: TRBV10-1
DNA: TGCGCCAGCAGCAGGACATCTGTCCAAGAGACCCAGTACTTC
CDR3: CASSRTSVQETQYF

J: TRBJ2-5
size: .
D: TRBD2
V: TRBV9
DNA: TGTGCCAGCAGCGTAAGCGGGGGGGCCGGAGAGACCCAGTACTTC
CDR3: CASSVSGGAGETQYF

J: TRBJ1-5
size: .
D: .
V: TRBV6-1
DNA: TGTGCCAGCAGTGAAGGGCCCTATCAGCCCCAGCATTTT
CDR3: CASSEGPYQPQHF

J: TRBJ1-2
size: .
D: TRBD1
V: TRBV6-2/TRBV6-3
DNA: TGTGCCAGCAGTTACTCATGGGGACAGGGGGCTGGCGGCTACACCTTC
CDR3: CASSYSWGQGAGGYTF

J: TRBJ1-1
size: .
D: TRBD1
V: TRBV23-1
DNA: TGCGCCAGCAGTCAAAGGGGACAGGGGGCCCCCAAGAACACTGAAGCTTTCTTT
CDR3: CASSQRGQGAPKNTEAFF

J: TRBJ1-2
size: .
D: TRBD1
V: TRBV18
DNA: TGTGCCAGCTCACCCAATCTGGACAGGATCGCCGGCTACACCTTC
CDR3: CASSPNLDRIAGYTF

J: TRBJ1-1
size: .
D: .
V: TRBV6-4
DNA: TGTGCCAGCAGTCGGTCCCTGATTTTCTTT
CDR3: CASSRSLIFF

J: TRBJ1-5
size: .
D: .
V: TRBV6-6
DNA: TGTGCCAGCAGTTCCCGACAGGCCCAAAATCAGCCCCAGCATTTT
CDR3: CASSSRQAQNQPQHF

J: TRBJ2-1
size: .
D: TRBD2
V: TRBV7-8
DNA: TGTGCCACCCTAGCGGATTCCTACAATGAGCAGTTCTTC
CDR3: CATLADSYNEQFF

J: TRBJ2-7
size: .
D: .
V: TRBV1
DNA: TGCACCAGCAGCCGGGCCCTAGCGGGGGGGTCCTACGAGCAGTACTTC
CDR3: CTSSRALAGGSYEQYF

J: TRBJ1-1
size: once
D: .
V: TRBV6-5
DNA: TGTGCCAGCAGCCGAACCCGGCAGGGGAACACTGAAGCTTTCTTT
CDR3: CASSRTRQGNTEAFF

J: TRBJ2-7
size: .
D: .
V: TRBV5-5
DNA: TGTGCCAGCAGCCAAGCGGCGGTAGCCTACGAGCAGTACTTC
CDR3: CASSQAAVAYEQYF

J: TRBJ2-5
size: .
D: .
V: TRBV29-1
DNA: TGCAGCGTCGGGTTCGGCCAAGAGACCCAGTACTTC
CDR3: CSVGFGQETQYF

J: TRBJ2-1
size: .
D: TRBD2
V: TRBV6-2/TRBV6-3
DNA: TGTGCCAGCAGTTTCCTAGCGGGGACCTCCTACAATGAGCAGTTCTTC
CDR3: CASSFLAGTSYNEQFF